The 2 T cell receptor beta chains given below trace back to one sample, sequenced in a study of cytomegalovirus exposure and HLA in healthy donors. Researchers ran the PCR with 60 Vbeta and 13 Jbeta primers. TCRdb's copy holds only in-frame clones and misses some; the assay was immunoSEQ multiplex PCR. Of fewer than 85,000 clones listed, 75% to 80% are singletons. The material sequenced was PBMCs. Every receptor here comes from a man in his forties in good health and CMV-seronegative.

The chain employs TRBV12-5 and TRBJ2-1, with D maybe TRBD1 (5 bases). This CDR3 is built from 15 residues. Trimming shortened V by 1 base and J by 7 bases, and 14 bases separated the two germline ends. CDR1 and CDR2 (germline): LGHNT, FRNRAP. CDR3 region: CASGLGQTPLNEQFF. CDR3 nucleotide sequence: TGTGCTAGTGGTTTGGGACAGACTCCCTTGAATGAGCAGTTCTTC.

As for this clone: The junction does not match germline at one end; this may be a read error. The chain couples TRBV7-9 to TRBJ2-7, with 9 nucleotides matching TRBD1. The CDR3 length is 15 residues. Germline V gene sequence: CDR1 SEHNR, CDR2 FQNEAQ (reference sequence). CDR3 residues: CSSTLRGQGRSEQYF. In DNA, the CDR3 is TGTTCCAGCACCCTCAGGGGACAGGGTCGATCCGAGCAGTACTTC.